The sequence of this TCR beta chain was determined in a study of T cell repertoires in aging, cancer and after chemotherapy. TRB rearrangements spanning V, D and J were amplified using mixed TRB-A/B primers. TCRdb re-analysed the multiplex PCR reads in MiXCR, keeping a single row per CDR3 protein. The sample shows about 2,900 distinct CDR3 sequences, over 20% of them seen only once. By share, this clonotype ranks as medium-sized. Amplification of TCR beta used genomic DNA extracted from peripheral blood. The J segment lost 2 bases and the V segment lost 0 bases, leaving 7 bases of the junction unmatched. CDR1 MNHEY and CDR2 SVGAGI come from the germline V gene. The CDR3 is 17 amino acids.

The chain is built from TRBV6-5 and TRBJ2-1; 7 bases map to TRBD1. Sample: blood. The sequence was collected from a human donor with a blood cancer. CDR3 residues: CASSYSSQGVPYNEQFF. The CDR3 DNA is TGTGCCAGCAGTTACTCAAGCCAGGGGGTCCCCTACAATGAGCAGTTCTTC.